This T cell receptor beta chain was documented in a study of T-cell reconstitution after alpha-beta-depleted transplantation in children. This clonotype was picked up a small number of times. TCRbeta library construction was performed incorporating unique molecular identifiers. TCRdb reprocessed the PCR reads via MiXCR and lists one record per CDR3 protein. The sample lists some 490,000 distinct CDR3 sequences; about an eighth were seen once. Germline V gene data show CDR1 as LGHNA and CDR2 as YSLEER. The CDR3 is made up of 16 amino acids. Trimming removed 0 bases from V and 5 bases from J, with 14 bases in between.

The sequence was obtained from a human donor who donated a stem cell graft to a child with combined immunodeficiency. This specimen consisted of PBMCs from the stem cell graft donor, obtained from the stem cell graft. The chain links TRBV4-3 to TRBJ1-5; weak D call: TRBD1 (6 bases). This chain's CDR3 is CASSQERGVNDQPQHF. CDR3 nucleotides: TGCGCCAGCAGCCAAGAGAGGGGGGTTAACGATCAGCCCCAGCATTTT.